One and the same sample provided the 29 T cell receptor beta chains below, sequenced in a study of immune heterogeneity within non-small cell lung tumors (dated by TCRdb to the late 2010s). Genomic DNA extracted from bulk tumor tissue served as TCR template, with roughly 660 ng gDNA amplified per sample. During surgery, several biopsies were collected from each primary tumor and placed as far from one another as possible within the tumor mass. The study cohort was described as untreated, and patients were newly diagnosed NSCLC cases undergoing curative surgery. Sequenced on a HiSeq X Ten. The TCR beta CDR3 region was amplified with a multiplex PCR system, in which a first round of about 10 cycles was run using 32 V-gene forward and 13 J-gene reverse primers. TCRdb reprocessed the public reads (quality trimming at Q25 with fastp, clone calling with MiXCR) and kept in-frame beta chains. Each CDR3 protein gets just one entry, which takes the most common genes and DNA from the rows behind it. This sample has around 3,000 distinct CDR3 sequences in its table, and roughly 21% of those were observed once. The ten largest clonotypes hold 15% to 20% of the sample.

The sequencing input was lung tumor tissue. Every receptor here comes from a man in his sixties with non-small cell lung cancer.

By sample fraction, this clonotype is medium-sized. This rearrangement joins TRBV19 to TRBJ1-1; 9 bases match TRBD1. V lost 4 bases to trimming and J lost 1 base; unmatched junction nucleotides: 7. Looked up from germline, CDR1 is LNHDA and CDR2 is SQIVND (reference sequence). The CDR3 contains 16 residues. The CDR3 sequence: CASSRSPGQGNTEAFF. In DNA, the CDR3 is TGTGCCAGTAGTAGGTCCCCGGGACAGGGGAACACTGAAGCTTTCTTT.

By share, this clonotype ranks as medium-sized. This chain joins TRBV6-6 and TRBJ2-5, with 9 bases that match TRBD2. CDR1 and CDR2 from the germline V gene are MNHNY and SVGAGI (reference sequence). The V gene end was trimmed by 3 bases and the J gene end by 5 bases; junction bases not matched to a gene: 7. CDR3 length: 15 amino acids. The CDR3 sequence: CASSYRGRAFETQYF. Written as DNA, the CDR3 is TGTGCCAGCAGTTATCGCGGGAGGGCCTTCGAGACCCAGTACTTC.

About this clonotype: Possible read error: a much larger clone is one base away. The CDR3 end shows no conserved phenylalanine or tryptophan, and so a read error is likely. Here the CDR3 reads CASSGDYYEQYL. The CDR3 region has the DNA TGTGCCAGCAGCGGGGACTACTACGAGCAGTACTTA. The V and J genes are TRBV7-8 and TRBJ2-7; 7 bases match TRBD2. This CDR3 is 12 amino acids long. The V and J ends lost 5 bases and 3 bases, in that order; junction bases with no gene match: 1. CDR1 and CDR2 (germline): SGHVS, FQNEAQ.

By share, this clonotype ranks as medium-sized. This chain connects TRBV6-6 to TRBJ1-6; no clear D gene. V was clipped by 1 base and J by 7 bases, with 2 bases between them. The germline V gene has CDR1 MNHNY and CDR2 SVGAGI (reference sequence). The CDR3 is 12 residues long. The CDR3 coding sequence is TGTGCCAGCAGTTACTTGAATTCACCCCTCCACTTT. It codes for CASSYLNSPLHF.

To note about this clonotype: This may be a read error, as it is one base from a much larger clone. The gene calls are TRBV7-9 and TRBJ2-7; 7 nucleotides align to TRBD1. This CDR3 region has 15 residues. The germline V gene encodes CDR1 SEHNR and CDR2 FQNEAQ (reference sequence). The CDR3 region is CARSSPRQGIYEQYF. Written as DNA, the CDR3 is TGTGCCAGAAGCTCCCCGAGACAGGGAATATACGAGCAGTACTTC.

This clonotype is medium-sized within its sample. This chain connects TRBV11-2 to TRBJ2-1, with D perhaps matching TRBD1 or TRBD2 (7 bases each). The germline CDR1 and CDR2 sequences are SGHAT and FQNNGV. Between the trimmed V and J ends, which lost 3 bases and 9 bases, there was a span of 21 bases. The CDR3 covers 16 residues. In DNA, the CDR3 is TGTGCCAGCAGCTTGACAGTGGCAGGGGGGGGTGGTGAGCAGTTCTTC. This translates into CASSLTVAGGGGEQFF.

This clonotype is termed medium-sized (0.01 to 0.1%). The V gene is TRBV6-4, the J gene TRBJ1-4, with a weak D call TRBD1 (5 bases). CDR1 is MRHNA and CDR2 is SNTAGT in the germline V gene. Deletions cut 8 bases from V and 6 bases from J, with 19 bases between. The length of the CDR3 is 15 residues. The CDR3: CASGHRQRLDEKLFF. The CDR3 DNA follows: TGTGCCAGCGGCCATCGACAGCGACTAGATGAAAAACTGTTTTTT.

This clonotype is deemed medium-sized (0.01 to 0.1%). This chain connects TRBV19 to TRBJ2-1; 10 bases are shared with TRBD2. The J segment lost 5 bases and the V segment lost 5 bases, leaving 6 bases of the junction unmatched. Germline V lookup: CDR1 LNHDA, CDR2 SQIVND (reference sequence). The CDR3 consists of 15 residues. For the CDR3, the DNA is TGTGCCAGTAGTCTCACTAGCGGGAACAACAATGAGCAGTTCTTC. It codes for CASSLTSGNNNEQFF. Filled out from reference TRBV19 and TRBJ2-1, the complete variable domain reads DGGITQSPKYLFRKEGQNVTLSCEQNLNHDAMYWYRQDPGQGLRLIYYSQIVNDFQKGDIAEGYSVSREKKESFPLTVTSAQKNPTAFYLCASSLTSGNNNEQFFGPGTRLTVL.

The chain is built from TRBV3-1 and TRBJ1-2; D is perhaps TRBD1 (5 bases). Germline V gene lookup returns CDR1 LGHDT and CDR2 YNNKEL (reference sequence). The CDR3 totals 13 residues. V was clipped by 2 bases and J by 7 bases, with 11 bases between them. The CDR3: CASSQKGIFGYTF. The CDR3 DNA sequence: TGTGCCAGCAGCCAAAAGGGGATTTTTGGCTACACCTTC. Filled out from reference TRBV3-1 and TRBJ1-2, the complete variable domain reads DTAVSQTPKYLVTQMGNDKSIKCEQNLGHDTMYWYKQDSKKFLKIMFSYNNKELIINETVPNRFSPKSPDKAHLNLHINSLELGDSAVYFCASSQKGIFGYTFGSGTRLTVV.

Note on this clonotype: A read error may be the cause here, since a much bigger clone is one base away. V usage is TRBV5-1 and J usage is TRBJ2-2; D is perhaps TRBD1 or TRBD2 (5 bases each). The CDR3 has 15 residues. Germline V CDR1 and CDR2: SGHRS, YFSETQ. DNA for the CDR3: TGCGCCAGCAGCTTCACAGGACCTAACACCGGGGATCTGTTTTTT. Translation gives CASSFTGPNTGDLFF.

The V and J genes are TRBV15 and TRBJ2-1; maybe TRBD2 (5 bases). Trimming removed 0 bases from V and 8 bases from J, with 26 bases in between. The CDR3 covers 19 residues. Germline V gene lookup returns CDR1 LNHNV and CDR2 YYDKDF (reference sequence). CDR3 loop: CATSRDVSERAEILDEQFF. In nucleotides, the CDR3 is TGTGCCACCAGCAGAGATGTTAGCGAGAGGGCCGAAATTCTCGATGAGCAGTTCTTC.

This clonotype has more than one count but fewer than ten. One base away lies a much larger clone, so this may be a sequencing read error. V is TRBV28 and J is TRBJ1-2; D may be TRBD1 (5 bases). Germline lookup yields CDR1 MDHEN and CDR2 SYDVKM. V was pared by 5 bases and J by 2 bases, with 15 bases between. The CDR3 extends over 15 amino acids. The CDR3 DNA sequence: TGTGCCAGCAGTAGCGTAGGGACGAGGAACTATGGCTACACCTTC. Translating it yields CASSSVGTRNYGYTF.

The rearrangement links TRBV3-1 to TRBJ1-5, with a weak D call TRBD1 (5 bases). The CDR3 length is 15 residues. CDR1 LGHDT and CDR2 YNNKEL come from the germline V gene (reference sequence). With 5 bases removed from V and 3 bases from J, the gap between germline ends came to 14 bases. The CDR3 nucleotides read TGTGCCAGCAGCTGGGGCCCTCAAGACAATCAGCCCCAGCATTTT. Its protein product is CASSWGPQDNQPQHF.

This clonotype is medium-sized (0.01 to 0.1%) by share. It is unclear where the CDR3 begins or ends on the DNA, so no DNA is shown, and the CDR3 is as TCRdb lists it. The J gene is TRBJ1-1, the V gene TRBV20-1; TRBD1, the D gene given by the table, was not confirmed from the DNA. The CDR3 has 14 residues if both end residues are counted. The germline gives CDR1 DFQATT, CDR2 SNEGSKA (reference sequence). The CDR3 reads CSASFGAGYTEAFF.

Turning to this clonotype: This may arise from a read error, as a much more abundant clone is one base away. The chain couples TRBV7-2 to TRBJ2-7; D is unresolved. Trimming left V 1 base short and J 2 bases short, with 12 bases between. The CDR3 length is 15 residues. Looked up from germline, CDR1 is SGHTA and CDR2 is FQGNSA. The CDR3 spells CASSLGVFRPYEQYF. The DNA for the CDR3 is TGTGCCAGCAGCTTAGGTGTGTTCCGGCCCTACGAGCAGTACTTC.

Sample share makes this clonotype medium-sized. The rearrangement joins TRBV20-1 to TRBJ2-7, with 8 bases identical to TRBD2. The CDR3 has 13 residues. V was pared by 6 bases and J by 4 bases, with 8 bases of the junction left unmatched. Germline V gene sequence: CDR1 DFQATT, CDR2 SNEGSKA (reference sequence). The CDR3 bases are TGCAGTGCGCAGGGATCGGGGGGGTACGAGCAGTACTTC. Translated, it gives CSAQGSGGYEQYF.

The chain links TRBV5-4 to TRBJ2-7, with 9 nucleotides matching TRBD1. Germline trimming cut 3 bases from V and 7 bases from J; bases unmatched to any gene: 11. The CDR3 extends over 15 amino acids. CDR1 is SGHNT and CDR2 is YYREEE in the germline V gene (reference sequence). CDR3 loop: CASSSPSVTGGEQYF. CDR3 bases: TGTGCCAGCAGCTCCCCATCCGTGACAGGGGGTGAGCAGTACTTC.

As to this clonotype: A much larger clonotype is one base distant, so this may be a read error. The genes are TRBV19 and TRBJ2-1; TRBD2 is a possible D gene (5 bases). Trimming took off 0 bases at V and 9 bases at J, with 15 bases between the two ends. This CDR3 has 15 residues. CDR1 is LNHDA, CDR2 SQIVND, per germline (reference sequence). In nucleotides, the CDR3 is TGTGCCAGTAGTATAGAACTAGTGAAGGCAGGTGAGCAGTTCTTC. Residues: CASSIELVKAGEQFF.

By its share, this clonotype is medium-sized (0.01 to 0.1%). The CDR3 region has the DNA TGTGCCAGCAGTGAGGAGGGGGAGCTGTTTTTT. Translated, it gives CASSEEGELFF. The genes are TRBV28 and TRBJ2-2, with no clear D. Trimming took off 5 bases at V and 8 bases at J, with 6 bases between the two ends. The CDR3 loop spans 11 amino acids. The V gene's germline CDR1 is MDHEN and CDR2 SYDVKM.

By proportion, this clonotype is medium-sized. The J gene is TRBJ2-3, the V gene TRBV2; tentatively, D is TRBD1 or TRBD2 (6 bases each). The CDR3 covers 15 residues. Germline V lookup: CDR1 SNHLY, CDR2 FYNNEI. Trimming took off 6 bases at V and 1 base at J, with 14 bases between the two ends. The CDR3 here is CASRGGQVGTDTQYF. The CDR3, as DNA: TGTGCCAGCAGAGGGGGGCAGGTGGGCACAGATACGCAGTATTTT.

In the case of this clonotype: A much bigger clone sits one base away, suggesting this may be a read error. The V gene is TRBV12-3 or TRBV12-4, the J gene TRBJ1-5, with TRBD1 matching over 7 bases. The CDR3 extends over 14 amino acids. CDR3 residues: CDSSLGQPNQPQHF. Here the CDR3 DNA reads TGTGACAGCAGCCTGGGACAGCCTAATCAGCCCCAGCATTTT.

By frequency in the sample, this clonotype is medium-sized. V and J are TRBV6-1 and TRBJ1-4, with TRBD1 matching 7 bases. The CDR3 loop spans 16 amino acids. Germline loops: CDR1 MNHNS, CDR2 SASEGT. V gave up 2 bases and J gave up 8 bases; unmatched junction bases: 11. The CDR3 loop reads CASSENTGTETEKLFF. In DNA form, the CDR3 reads TGTGCCAGCAGTGAAAACACCGGGACAGAAACCGAAAAACTGTTTTTT.

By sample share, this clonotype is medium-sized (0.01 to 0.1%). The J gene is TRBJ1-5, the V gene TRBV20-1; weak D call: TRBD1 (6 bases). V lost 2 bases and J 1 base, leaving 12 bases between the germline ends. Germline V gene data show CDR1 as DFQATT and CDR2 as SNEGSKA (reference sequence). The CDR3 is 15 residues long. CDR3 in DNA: TGCAGTGCTAGACCCGATACAGGGAGCAATCAGCCCCAGCATTTT. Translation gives CSARPDTGSNQPQHF.

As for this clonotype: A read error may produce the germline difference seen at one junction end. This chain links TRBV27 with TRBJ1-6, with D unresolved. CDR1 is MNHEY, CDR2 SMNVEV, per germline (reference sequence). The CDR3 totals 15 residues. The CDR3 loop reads CAISLWGDNNSPLHF. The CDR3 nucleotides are TGTGCCATCAGTTTGTGGGGTGACAATAATTCACCCCTCCACTTT.

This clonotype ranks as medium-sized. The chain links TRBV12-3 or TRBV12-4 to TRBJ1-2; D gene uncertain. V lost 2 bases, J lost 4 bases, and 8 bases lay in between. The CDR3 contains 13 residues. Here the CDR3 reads CASSLPAVYGYTF. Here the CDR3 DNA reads TGTGCCAGCAGTTTACCTGCGGTCTATGGCTACACCTTC.

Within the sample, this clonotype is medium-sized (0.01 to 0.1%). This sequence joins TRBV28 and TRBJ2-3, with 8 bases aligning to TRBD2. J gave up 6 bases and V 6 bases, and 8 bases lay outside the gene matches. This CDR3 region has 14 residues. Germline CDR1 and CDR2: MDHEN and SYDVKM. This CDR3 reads CASRTSDIRDTQYF. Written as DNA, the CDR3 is TGTGCCAGCAGGACTAGCGATATACGGGATACGCAGTATTTT.

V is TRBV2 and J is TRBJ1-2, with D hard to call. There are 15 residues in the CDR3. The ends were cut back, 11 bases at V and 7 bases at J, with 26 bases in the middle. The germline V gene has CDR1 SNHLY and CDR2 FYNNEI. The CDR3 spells CAESSDTQSIRGYTF. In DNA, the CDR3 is TGTGCCGAGAGTAGCGACACACAGAGCATTCGTGGCTACACCTTC.

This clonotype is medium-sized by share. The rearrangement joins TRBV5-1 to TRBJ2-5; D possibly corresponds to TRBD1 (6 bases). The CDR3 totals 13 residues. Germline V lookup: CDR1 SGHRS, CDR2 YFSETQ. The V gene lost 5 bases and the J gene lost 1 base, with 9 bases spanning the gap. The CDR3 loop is CASRQGLQETQYF. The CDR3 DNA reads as TGCGCCAGCAGACAGGGTCTCCAAGAGACCCAGTACTTC.

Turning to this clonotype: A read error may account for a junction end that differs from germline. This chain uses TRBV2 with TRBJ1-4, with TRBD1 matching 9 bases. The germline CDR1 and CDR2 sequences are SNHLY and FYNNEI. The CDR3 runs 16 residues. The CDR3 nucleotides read TGTGACAGCACTCGGGACAGGGTAAGTCGGGTTGAAAAACTGTTTTTT. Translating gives CDSTRDRVSRVEKLFF.